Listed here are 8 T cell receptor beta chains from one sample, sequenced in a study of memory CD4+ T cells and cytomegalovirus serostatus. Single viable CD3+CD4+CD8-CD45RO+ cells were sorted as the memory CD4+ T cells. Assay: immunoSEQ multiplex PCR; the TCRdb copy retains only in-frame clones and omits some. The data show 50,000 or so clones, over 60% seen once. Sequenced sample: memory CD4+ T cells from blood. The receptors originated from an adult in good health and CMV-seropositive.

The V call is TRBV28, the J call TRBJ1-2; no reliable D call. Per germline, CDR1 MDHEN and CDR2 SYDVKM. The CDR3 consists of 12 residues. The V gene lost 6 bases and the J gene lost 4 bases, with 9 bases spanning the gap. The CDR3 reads CASSLASYGYTF. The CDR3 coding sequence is TGTGCCAGCAGCCTGGCCAGCTATGGCTACACCTTC.

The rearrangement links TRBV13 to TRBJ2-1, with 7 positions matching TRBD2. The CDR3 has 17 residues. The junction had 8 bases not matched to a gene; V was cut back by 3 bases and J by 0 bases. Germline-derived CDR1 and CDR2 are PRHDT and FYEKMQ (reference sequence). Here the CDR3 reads CASSFSAGPRSYNEQFF. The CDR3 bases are TGTGCCAGCAGCTTCTCAGCGGGACCACGCTCCTACAATGAGCAGTTCTTC.

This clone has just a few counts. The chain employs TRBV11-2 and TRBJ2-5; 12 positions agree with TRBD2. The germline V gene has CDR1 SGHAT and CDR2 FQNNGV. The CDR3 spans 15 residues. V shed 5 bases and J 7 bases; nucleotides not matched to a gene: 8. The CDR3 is CASSAGLAGLGTQYF. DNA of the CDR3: TGTGCCAGCAGCGCCGGACTAGCGGGACTAGGGACCCAGTACTTC.

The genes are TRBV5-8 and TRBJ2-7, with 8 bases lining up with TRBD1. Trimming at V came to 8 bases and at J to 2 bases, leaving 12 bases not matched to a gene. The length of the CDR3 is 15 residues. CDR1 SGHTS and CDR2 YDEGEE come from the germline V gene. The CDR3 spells CASTYSGTGPYEQYF. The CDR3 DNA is TGTGCCAGTACCTACTCCGGGACAGGACCCTACGAGCAGTACTTC.

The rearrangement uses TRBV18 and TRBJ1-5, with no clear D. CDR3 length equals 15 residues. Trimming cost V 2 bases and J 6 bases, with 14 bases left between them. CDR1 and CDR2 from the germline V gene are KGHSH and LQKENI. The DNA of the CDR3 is TGTGCCAGCTCACCAGAACAGATCTTAGGTCAGCCCCAGCATTTT. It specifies CASSPEQILGQPQHF.

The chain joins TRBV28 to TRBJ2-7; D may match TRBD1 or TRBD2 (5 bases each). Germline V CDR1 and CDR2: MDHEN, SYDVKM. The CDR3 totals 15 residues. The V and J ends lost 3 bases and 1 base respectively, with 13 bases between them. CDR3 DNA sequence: TGTGCCAGCAGTTTTACGGGACGCCCGTCCTACGAGCAGTACTTC. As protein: CASSFTGRPSYEQYF.

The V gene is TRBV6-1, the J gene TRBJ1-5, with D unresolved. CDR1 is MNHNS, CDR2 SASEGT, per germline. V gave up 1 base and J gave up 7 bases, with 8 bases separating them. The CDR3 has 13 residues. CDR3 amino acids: CASSEVFGQPQHF. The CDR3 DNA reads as TGTGCCAGCAGTGAAGTTTTTGGGCAGCCCCAGCATTTT.

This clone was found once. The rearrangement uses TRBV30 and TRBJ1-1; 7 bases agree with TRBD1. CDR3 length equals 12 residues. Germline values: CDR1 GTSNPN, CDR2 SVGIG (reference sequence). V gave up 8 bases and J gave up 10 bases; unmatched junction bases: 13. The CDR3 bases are TGTGCCATACAGGGGCTCCAGGAGGGAGCTTTCTTT. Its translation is CAIQGLQEGAFF.